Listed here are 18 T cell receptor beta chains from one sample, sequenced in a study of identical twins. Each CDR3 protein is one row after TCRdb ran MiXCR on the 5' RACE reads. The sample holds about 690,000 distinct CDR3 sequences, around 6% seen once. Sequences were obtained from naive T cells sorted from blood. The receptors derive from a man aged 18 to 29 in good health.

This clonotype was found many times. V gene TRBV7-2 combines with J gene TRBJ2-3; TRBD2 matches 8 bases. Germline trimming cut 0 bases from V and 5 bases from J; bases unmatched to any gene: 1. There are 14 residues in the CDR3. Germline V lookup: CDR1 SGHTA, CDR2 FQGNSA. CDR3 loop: CASSLAGRVDTQYF. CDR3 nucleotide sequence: TGTGCCAGCAGCTTAGCCGGGAGGGTAGATACGCAGTATTTT.

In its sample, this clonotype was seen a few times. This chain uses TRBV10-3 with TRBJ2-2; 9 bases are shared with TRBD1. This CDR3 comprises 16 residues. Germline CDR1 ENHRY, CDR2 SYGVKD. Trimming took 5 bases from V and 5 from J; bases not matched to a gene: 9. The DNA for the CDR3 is TGTGCCATCAGTTTCACCGGGACAGGGACGACCGGGGAGCTGTTTTTT. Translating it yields CAISFTGTGTTGELFF.

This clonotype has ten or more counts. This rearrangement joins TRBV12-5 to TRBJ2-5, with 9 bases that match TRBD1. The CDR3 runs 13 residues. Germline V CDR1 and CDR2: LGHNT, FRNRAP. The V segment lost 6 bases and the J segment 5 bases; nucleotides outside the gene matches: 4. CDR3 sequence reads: CASGTGGAETQYF. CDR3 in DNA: TGTGCTAGTGGAACAGGGGGCGCGGAGACCCAGTACTTC. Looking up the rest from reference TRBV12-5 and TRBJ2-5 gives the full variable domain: DARVTQTPRHKVTEMGQEVTMRCQPILGHNTVFWYRQTMMQGLELLAYFRNRAPLDDSGMPKDRFSAEMPDATLATLKIQPSEPRDSAVYFCASGTGGAETQYFGPGTRLLVL.

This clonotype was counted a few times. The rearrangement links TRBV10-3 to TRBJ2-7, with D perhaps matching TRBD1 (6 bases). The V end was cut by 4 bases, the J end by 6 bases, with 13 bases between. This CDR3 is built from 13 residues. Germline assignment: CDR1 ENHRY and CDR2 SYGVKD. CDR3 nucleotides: TGTGCCATCAGTGCCCGGGACAAGGCCGAGCAGTACTTC. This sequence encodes CAISARDKAEQYF.

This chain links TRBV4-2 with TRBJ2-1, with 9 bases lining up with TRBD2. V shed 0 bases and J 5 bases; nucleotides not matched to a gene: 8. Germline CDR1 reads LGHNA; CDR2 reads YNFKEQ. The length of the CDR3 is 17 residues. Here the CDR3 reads CASSQDGGLAGNNEQFF. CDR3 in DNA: TGTGCCAGCAGCCAAGACGGGGGGCTAGCGGGAAACAATGAGCAGTTCTTC.

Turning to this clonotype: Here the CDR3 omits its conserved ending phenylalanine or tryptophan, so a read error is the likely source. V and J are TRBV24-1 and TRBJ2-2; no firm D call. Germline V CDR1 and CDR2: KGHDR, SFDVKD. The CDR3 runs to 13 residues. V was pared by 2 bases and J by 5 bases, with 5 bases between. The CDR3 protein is CATSDSPTGELFS. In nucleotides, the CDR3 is TGTGCCACCAGTGATTCTCCAACCGGGGAGCTGTTTTCT.

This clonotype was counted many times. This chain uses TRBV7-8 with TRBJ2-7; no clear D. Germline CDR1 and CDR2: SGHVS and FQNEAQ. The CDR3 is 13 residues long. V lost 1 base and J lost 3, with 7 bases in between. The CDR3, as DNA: TGTGCCAGCAGCTTAGTTCCGGGCTACGAGCAGTACTTC. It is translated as CASSLVPGYEQYF. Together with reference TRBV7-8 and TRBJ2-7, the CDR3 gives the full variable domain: GAGVSQSPRYKVAKRGQDVALRCDPISGHVSLFWYQQALGQGPEFLTYFQNEAQLDKSGLPSDRFFAERPEGSVSTLKIQRTQQEDSAVYLCASSLVPGYEQYFGPGTRLTVT.

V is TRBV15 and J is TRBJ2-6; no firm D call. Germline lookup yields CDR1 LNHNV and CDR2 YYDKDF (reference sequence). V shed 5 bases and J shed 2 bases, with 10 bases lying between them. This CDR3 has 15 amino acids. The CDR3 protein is CATSPLGPGANVLTF. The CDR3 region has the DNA TGTGCCACCAGCCCCCTAGGGCCTGGGGCCAACGTCCTGACTTTC.

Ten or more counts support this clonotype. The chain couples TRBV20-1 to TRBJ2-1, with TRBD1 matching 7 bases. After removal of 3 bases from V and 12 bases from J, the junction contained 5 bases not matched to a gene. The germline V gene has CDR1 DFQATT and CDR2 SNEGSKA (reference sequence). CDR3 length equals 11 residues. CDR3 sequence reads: CSARAGTAQFF. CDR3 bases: TGCAGTGCTAGGGCCGGGACAGCGCAGTTCTTC.

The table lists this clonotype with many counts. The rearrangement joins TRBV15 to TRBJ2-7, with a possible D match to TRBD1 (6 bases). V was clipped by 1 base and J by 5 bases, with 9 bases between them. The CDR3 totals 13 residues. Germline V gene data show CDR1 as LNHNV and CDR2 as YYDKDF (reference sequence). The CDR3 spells CATSRAGAHEQYF. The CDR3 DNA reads TGTGCCACCAGCAGAGCAGGGGCCCACGAGCAGTACTTC.

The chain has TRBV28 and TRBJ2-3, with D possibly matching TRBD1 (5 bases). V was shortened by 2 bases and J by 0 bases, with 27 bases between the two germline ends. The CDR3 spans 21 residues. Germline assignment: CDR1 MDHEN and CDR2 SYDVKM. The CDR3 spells CASSLVRESFSKRGSTDTQYF. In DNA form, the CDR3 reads TGTGCCAGCAGTTTAGTCAGGGAATCATTCAGCAAAAGAGGAAGCACAGATACGCAGTATTTT.

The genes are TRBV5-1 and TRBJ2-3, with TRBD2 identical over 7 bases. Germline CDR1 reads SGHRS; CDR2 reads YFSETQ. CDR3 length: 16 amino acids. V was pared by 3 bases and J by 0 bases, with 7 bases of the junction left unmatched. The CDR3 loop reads CASSSGLVRSTDTQYF. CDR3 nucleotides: TGCGCCAGCAGCTCCGGACTAGTAAGAAGCACAGATACGCAGTATTTT.

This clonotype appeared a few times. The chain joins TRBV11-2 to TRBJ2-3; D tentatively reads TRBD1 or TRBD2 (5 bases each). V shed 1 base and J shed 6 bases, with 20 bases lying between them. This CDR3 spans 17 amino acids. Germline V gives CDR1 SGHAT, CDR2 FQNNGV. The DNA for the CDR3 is TGTGCCAGCAGCTTAGTTGGGGGTCTGGGGAGCTGGGATACGCAGTATTTT. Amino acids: CASSLVGGLGSWDTQYF.

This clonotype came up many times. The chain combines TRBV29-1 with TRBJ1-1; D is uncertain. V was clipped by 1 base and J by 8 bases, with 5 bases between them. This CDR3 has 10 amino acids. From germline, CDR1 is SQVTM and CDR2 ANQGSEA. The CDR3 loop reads CSVEVGEAFF. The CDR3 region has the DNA TGCAGCGTTGAAGTGGGAGAAGCTTTCTTT.

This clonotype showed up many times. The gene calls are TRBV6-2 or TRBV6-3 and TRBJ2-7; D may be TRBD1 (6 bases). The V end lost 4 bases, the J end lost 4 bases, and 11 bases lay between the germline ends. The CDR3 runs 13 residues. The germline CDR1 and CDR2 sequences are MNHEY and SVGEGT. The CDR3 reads CASSSDRLYEQYF. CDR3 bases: TGTGCCAGCAGTTCCGACAGGTTATACGAGCAGTACTTC.

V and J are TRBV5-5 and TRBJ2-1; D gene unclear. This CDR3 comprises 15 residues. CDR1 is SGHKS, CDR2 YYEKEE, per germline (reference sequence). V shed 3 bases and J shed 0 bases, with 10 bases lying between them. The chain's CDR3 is CASSWWSSSYNEQFF. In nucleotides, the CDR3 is TGTGCCAGCAGCTGGTGGTCCAGCTCCTACAATGAGCAGTTCTTC.

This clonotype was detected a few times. CDR3 amino acids: CASSRTYNTEAFF. The CDR3 DNA sequence: TGTGCCAGCAGTCGGACATATAACACTGAAGCTTTCTTT. The gene calls are TRBV28 and TRBJ1-1; possible D gene TRBD1, 5 bases. The CDR3 spans 13 residues. Germline CDR1 reads MDHEN; CDR2 reads SYDVKM. V lost 5 bases, J lost 2 bases, and 9 bases lay in between. The variable domain in full, with the rest retrieved from reference TRBV28 and TRBJ1-1, is DVKVTQSSRYLVKRTGEKVFLECVQDMDHENMFWYRQDPGLGLRLIYFSYDVKMKEKGDIPEGYSVSREKKERFSLILESASTNQTSMYLCASSRTYNTEAFFGQGTRLTVV.

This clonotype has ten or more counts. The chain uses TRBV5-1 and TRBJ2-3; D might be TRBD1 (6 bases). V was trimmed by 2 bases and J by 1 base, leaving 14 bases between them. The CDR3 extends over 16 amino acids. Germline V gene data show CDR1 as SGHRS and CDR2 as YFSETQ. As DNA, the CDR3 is TGCGCCAGCAGCTTCGGCCCGAACAGGGGCACAGATACGCAGTATTTT. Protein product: CASSFGPNRGTDTQYF.